The sequence of this TCR beta chain was determined in a study of blood T cell repertoires in COVID-19. Study summary: Spain, Italy and the United States supplied samples that represented acute and convalescent COVID-19.

The germline CDR1 and CDR2 sequences are SGHRS and YFSETQ. This CDR3 is built from 16 residues. V gave up 3 bases and J gave up 1 base; unmatched junction bases: 2. Enrolled through a virtual design, the participants were between 18 and 89 years of age and came from some 25 US areas. Membership in each cohort depended on participant-reported clinical history. In the original analysis: Researchers report that nucleated cell counts were estimated from reference gene primer amplification. Using immunoSEQ multiplex PCR, the repertoire was profiled, and TCRdb retains in-frame clones only, with some absent. V and J calls and clone size follow that table, whereas D and trimming were derived from the DNA. This table holds roughly 190,000 clones, less than 85% found once.

This clonotype was sampled from a woman in her fifties or sixties with acute COVID-19. The sequencing sample was made of PBMCs or T cells enriched from blood (not recorded which). J is TRBJ2-5 and V is TRBV5-1, with TRBD2 identical over 14 bases. CDR3 region: CASSSGLAGAQETQYF. The CDR3 region has the DNA TGCGCCAGCAGCTCGGGACTAGCGGGGGCCCAAGAGACCCAGTACTTC.